The clone carrying this T cell receptor beta chain was detected a few times. Amplified TCR beta CDR3 regions came from RNA transcripts. Initially, a first-round RT-PCR of the TCR CDR3 employed the HTBI primer set. TCRdb fed the multiplex PCR reads into MiXCR, producing one record per CDR3 protein. Among approximately 640,000 distinct CDR3 sequences, 15% to 20% were seen once, and the ten largest hold around 16%. The sample comes from a study of T cells in Graves' hyperthyroidism and ophthalmopathy. Germline assignment: CDR1 SGHNT and CDR2 YYREEE (reference sequence). The V and J ends lost 3 bases and 4 bases, in that order; junction bases with no gene match: 3. This CDR3 spans 14 amino acids. Each 10 ml fresh peripheral blood draw supplied the PBMCs.

The V call is TRBV5-4, the J call TRBJ1-5; 8 positions agree with TRBD1. The sample taken for sequencing was blood. The sequence came from a man in his fifties with Graves' hyperthyroidism. CDR3 DNA sequence: TGTGCCAGCAGCTCAGGGGGCGCAAATCAGCCCCAGCATTTT. Amino acids: CASSSGGANQPQHF.